This T cell receptor beta chain originates from a study of shared clonotypes between healthy human individuals. There are 14 residues in the CDR3. The germline V gene has CDR1 SGHTA and CDR2 FQGNSA. V shed 5 bases and J shed 0 bases, with 11 bases lying between them. Several immunoSEQ plates received, in even portions, the genomic DNA of each subset. Profiled with immunoSEQ multiplex PCR; TCRdb holds only in-frame clones, not every one. The table includes 950,000 to 1,200,000 clones, around three quarters detected once. Only a few counts were recorded for this clone. The antigen is undetermined. Study-wide findings and caveats: Despite large depth, rarefaction showed incomplete sorted-subset sequencing. Unshared clonotypes carried lower generation probabilities than those common to all four donors.

The chain recombines TRBV7-2 with TRBJ2-7, with a tentative D call TRBD1 (5 bases). Sequenced input: memory CD4+ T cells from PBMCs. Subset here: CD45RA-negative fraction. The receptor was isolated from a man younger than 35 in good health. Some clones in this sample may be carry-over from other donors' samples. The CDR3 protein is CASSQGAGSYEQYF. In nucleotides, the CDR3 is TGTGCCAGCAGCCAAGGGGCAGGCTCCTACGAGCAGTACTTC.